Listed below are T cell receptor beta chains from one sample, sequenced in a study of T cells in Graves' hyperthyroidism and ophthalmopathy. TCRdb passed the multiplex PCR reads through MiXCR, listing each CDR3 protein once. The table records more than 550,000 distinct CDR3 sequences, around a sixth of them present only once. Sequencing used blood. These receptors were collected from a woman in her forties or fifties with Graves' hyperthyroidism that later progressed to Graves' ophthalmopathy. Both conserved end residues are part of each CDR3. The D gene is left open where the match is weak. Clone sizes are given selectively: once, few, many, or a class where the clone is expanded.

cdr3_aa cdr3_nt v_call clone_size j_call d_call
CASSLQPTSYYEQYF TGTGCCAGCAGCTTGCAGCCCACATCCTACTACGAGCAGTACTTC TRBV5-8 many TRBJ2-7 NA
CASRGGKGTASTNEKLFF TGTGCCAGCAGAGGAGGTAAAGGGACGGCCTCAACTAATGAAAAACTGTTTTTT TRBV12-3/TRBV12-4 few TRBJ1-4 NA
CASSLDEPSGAHEQFF TGTGCCAGCAGCTTAGATGAGCCTAGCGGGGCCCATGAGCAGTTCTTC TRBV11-3 NA TRBJ2-1 TRBD2
CAISEGPGSGNSPLHF TGTGCCATCAGTGAAGGGCCAGGGAGCGGTAATTCACCCCTCCACTTT TRBV10-3 NA TRBJ1-6 NA
CSGQTGKETQYF TGCAGCGGCCAGACAGGGAAAGAGACCCAGTACTTC TRBV29-1 few TRBJ2-5 TRBD1
CASSPGGPETQYF TGTGCCAGCAGTCCGGGGGGGCCGGAGACCCAGTACTTC TRBV12-3/TRBV12-4 many TRBJ2-5 TRBD2
CASSRTDRGVSTEAFF TGCGCCAGCAGTCGCACAGACAGGGGAGTGAGCACTGAAGCTTTCTTT TRBV10-1 many TRBJ1-1 TRBD1
CASSLDHEQYF TGCGCCAGCAGCTTGGACCACGAGCAGTACTTC TRBV5-1 many TRBJ2-7 NA
CASSLEGNSLEKLFF TGCGCCAGCAGCTTGGAGGGGAACTCGTTGGAAAAACTGTTTTTT TRBV5-1 many TRBJ1-4 NA
CSARALSRAALFEQYF TGCAGTGCTAGAGCGTTGTCTCGGGCCGCCCTATTCGAGCAGTACTTC TRBV20-1 few TRBJ2-7 NA
CSALRGFSGNTIYF TGCAGTGCTCTCAGGGGATTCTCTGGAAACACCATATATTTT TRBV20-1 many TRBJ1-3 NA
CASSPSREKLFF TGTGCCAGCTCACCGTCACGTGAAAAACTGTTTTTT TRBV18 many TRBJ1-4 NA
CATSDLVFGGQETQYF TGTGCCACCAGTGATTTGGTGTTCGGGGGCCAAGAGACCCAGTACTTC TRBV24-1 NA TRBJ2-5 NA
CASSPRSGRSYNEQFF TGTGCCAGCAGCCCCCGGTCAGGGCGCTCCTACAATGAGCAGTTCTTC TRBV11-3 NA TRBJ2-1 NA
CASSLYRYMNTEAFF TGTGCCAGCAGTTTATACAGGTACATGAACACTGAAGCTTTCTTT TRBV27 many TRBJ1-1 NA
CASRRTASLLGSYEQYF TGTGCCAGCAGGCGAACTGCGAGTCTCTTGGGTTCCTACGAGCAGTACTTC TRBV6-1 many TRBJ2-7 NA
CASSLSDPGGPYNEQFF TGTGCTAGCAGCTTAAGTGATCCGGGGGGCCCTTACAATGAGCAGTTCTTC TRBV7-7 few TRBJ2-1 NA
CATSDLRPRIESQPNTGELFF TGTGCCACCAGTGATTTGCGGCCCAGGATAGAGAGCCAACCGAACACCGGGGAGCTGTTTTTT TRBV24-1 few TRBJ2-2 NA
CASSLEGQWNEQYF TGCGCCAGCAGCTTGGAAGGACAGTGGAACGAGCAGTACTTC TRBV5-1 NA TRBJ2-7 NA